What follows describes a single TCR beta chain. The data were taken from a study of blood T cell repertoires in COVID-19. TCRdb keeps only in-frame clones here, not all; method: immunoSEQ multiplex PCR. The sample includes approximately 400,000 clones, roughly nine tenths seen only once; the top ten take 0.8% to 0.9%. The germline CDR1 and CDR2 sequences are KGHDR and SFDVKD. Trimming left V 1 base short and J 3 bases short, with 9 bases between. This CDR3 comprises 15 residues. In assigning cohorts, the study relied on participant-reported clinical history. Sequenced input: PBMCs or T cells enriched from blood (not recorded which). This chain links TRBV24-1 with TRBJ2-1, with a weak D call TRBD1 (5 bases). This TCR was recovered from a woman aged 40 to 49 who had been exposed to COVID-19. CDR3 nucleotide sequence: TGTGCCACCAGTGATTTAAGCAGGGACTACAATGAGCAGTTCTTC. Amino acids: CATSDLSRDYNEQFF.